The 23 T cell receptor beta chains below were found in one sample sequenced in a study of identical twins. Using its own MiXCR run on the 5' RACE reads, TCRdb lists one record per CDR3 protein. This table has about 150,000 distinct CDR3 sequences, approximately 4% appearing once. The sample consisted of memory T cells sorted from blood. All receptors derive from a man aged 18-30 years in good health.

CDR3 in amino acids: CASSHPESTEAFF. CDR3 in DNA: TGTGCCAGCAGCCACCCCGAGTCCACTGAAGCTTTCTTT. V and J are TRBV27 and TRBJ1-1; D gene ambiguous. V was pared by 6 bases and J by 4 bases, with 12 bases between. The CDR3 consists of 13 residues. From germline, CDR1 is MNHEY and CDR2 SMNVEV (reference sequence).

This clonotype was detected ten times or more. The chain combines TRBV6-1 with TRBJ1-2; D not certain. The V end was cut by 7 bases, the J end by 8 bases, with 26 bases between. The CDR3 is made up of 16 amino acids. Germline V gene lookup returns CDR1 MNHNS and CDR2 SASEGT. CDR3 sequence (DNA): TGTGCCAGCACCCCCTCCCCGGGTACGGGAATGAGGGGCTACACCTTC. Amino acid sequence: CASTPSPGTGMRGYTF.

This clonotype has a count of ten or more. This chain joins TRBV5-6 and TRBJ2-7; no definite D call. V lost 4 bases to trimming and J lost 2 bases, with 7 bases between them. The CDR3 loop spans 12 amino acids. Germline CDR1 is SGHDT and CDR2 is YYEEEE. The CDR3 loop reads CASSLTTYEQYF. The CDR3 nucleotides are TGTGCCAGCAGCCTCACTACCTACGAGCAGTACTTC.

The table lists this clonotype with many counts. The chain couples TRBV5-1 to TRBJ2-6; D remains ambiguous. The CDR3 is 17 residues long. CDR1 SGHRS and CDR2 YFSETQ come from the germline V gene. The germline V and J ends were trimmed by 4 bases and 1 base, with 15 bases remaining between them. The chain's CDR3 is CASSTGPATSGANVLTF. The CDR3 DNA reads TGCGCCAGCAGCACCGGGCCCGCGACTTCTGGGGCCAACGTCCTGACTTTC.

In its sample, this clonotype was seen many times. The V and J genes are TRBV12-3 or TRBV12-4 and TRBJ2-1; 10 nucleotides align to TRBD2. Unmatched junction bases numbered 10, after V lost 4 bases and J lost 10 bases. CDR3 length: 15 residues. The chain's CDR3 is CASSSRAGGRGEQFF. DNA for the CDR3: TGTGCCAGCAGTTCCAGAGCGGGAGGGCGAGGGGAGCAGTTCTTC.

This clonotype was recorded at least ten times. The chain joins TRBV2 to TRBJ2-1, with 7 bases lining up with TRBD1. Germline CDR1 is SNHLY and CDR2 is FYNNEI. CDR3 length equals 16 residues. With V trimmed by 5 bases and J by 5 bases, 12 bases remained unmatched. CDR3 bases: TGTGCCAGCAGTCCATGGGGACAGCCACCTAACAATGAGCAGTTCTTC. Amino acid sequence: CASSPWGQPPNNEQFF.

This clonotype was seen at least ten times. The V gene is TRBV3-1, the J gene TRBJ2-2; 7 positions match TRBD2. Trimming cost V 0 bases and J 6 bases; bases outside gene matches: 7. The length of the CDR3 is 16 residues. CDR1 is LGHDT, CDR2 YNNKEL, per germline (reference sequence). CDR3 in DNA: TGTGCCAGCAGCCAAGAATTAACGGGAGGACCCGGGGAGCTGTTTTTT. This codes for CASSQELTGGPGELFF.

This clonotype was detected many times. This chain connects TRBV28 to TRBJ2-5; D unclear. The V end lost 2 bases, the J end lost 5 bases, and 12 bases lay between the germline ends. Germline CDR1 is MDHEN and CDR2 is SYDVKM. This CDR3 has 14 amino acids. CDR3 protein: CASSLVEFGETQYF. As DNA, the CDR3 is TGTGCCAGCAGTTTAGTAGAGTTTGGGGAGACCCAGTACTTC. Looking up the rest from reference TRBV28 and TRBJ2-5 gives the full variable domain: DVKVTQSSRYLVKRTGEKVFLECVQDMDHENMFWYRQDPGLGLRLIYFSYDVKMKEKGDIPEGYSVSREKKERFSLILESASTNQTSMYLCASSLVEFGETQYFGPGTRLLVL.

This clonotype was recorded at least ten times. The chain links TRBV12-3 or TRBV12-4 to TRBJ2-5, with 7 positions matching TRBD1. J was trimmed by 1 base and V by 6 bases; bases with no gene match: 2. The CDR3 length is 13 residues. The CDR3 DNA reads as TGTGCCAGCAGACGACAGGGCCAAGAGACCCAGTACTTC. It translates to CASRRQGQETQYF.

Many counts were recorded for this clonotype. V and J are TRBV7-2 and TRBJ2-1; D could derive from TRBD1 or TRBD2 (5 bases each). Germline loops: CDR1 SGHTA, CDR2 FQGNSA. CDR3 length equals 16 residues. V lost 4 bases to trimming and J lost 3 bases, with 16 bases between them. CDR3 in DNA: TGTGCCAGCAGCTCAAAACCGGGACCTTACTACAATGAGCAGTTCTTC. Translation: CASSSKPGPYYNEQFF.

This clonotype was counted ten times or more. V is TRBV10-3 and J is TRBJ2-5; D may correspond to TRBD1 or TRBD2 (6 bases each). Germline V gives CDR1 ENHRY, CDR2 SYGVKD. Between the trimmed V and J ends, which lost 7 bases and 4 bases, there was a span of 13 bases. The CDR3 has 13 residues. This CDR3 is CAITRGAGETQYF. The CDR3 DNA follows: TGTGCCATCACAAGGGGGGCGGGAGAGACCCAGTACTTC.

This clonotype was seen many times. The rearrangement uses TRBV6-1 and TRBJ2-7; maybe TRBD2 (6 bases). The CDR3 length is 16 residues. In germline, CDR1 is MNHNS, CDR2 SASEGT. Trimming stripped 1 base from V and 2 bases from J, with 15 bases between. The CDR3 loop is CASSEGVWDFPYEQYF. DNA of the CDR3: TGTGCCAGCAGTGAAGGGGTTTGGGACTTCCCCTACGAGCAGTACTTC.

This clonotype was picked up a small number of times. The chain is built from TRBV2 and TRBJ2-5; 8 nucleotides line up with TRBD1. J was trimmed by 2 bases and V by 6 bases; bases with no gene match: 5. The CDR3 totals 14 residues. Per germline, CDR1 SNHLY and CDR2 FYNNEI. DNA for the CDR3: TGTGCCAGCAGCCTACGGACAGGGCAAGAGACCCAGTACTTC. Protein sequence: CASSLRTGQETQYF.

This clonotype was picked up many times. V is TRBV5-1 and J is TRBJ2-5; tentatively, D is TRBD1 (5 bases). The germline gives CDR1 SGHRS, CDR2 YFSETQ. This CDR3 has 13 residues. The V end lost 2 bases, the J end lost 3 bases, and 8 bases lay between the germline ends. CDR3 nucleotide sequence: TGCGCCAGCAGCTTTGTAGGGGAAGAGACCCAGTACTTC. As protein: CASSFVGEETQYF.

This clonotype has ten or more counts. The chain carries TRBV6-1 and TRBJ1-2; D remains ambiguous. Trimming removed 2 bases from V and 8 bases from J, with 12 bases in between. CDR1 is MNHNS and CDR2 is SASEGT in the germline V gene. This CDR3 contains 13 residues. For the CDR3, the DNA is TGTGCCAGCAGTGAACTCCCTGGGTACGGCTACACCTTC. It translates to CASSELPGYGYTF.

The chain joins TRBV3-1 to TRBJ2-7, with D hard to call. The CDR3 is 15 residues long. From germline, CDR1 is LGHDT and CDR2 YNNKEL (reference sequence). V was pared by 1 base and J by 4 bases, with 14 bases between. The CDR3 sequence is CASSQVPDVRYEQYF. CDR3 sequence (DNA): TGTGCCAGCAGCCAAGTCCCCGACGTCAGGTACGAGCAGTACTTC.

This clonotype occurred many times. V usage is TRBV4-3 and J usage is TRBJ2-1, with TRBD2 matching 10 bases. V shed 1 base and J 9 bases; nucleotides not matched to a gene: 0. Looked up from germline, CDR1 is LGHNA and CDR2 is YSLEER. The CDR3 covers 13 residues. CDR3 DNA sequence: TGCGCCAGCAGCCAAGGGACTAGCGGTGAGCAGTTCTTC. It is translated as CASSQGTSGEQFF.

This clonotype has at least ten counts. This rearrangement joins TRBV20-1 to TRBJ2-3, with D tentatively TRBD1 (5 bases). The V gene's germline CDR1 is DFQATT and CDR2 SNEGSKA (reference sequence). This CDR3 is built from 14 residues. V lost 6 bases and J 1 base, leaving 14 bases between the germline ends. CDR3: CSAINRMGTDTQYF. CDR3 DNA: TGCAGTGCCATTAACAGGATGGGCACAGATACGCAGTATTTT.

The chain employs TRBV6-1 and TRBJ1-5, with D possibly being TRBD1 (5 bases). V gave up 6 bases and J gave up 0 bases, with 9 bases separating them. In germline, CDR1 is MNHNS, CDR2 SASEGT. There are 14 residues in the CDR3. CDR3 in amino acids: CASRKTDSNQPQHF. The CDR3 DNA reads as TGTGCCAGCAGGAAGACAGATAGCAATCAGCCCCAGCATTTT.

This clonotype was found a few times. This chain uses TRBV20-1 with TRBJ2-1; 8 bases match TRBD2. Germline assignment: CDR1 DFQATT and CDR2 SNEGSKA (reference sequence). The CDR3 contains 16 residues. V lost 6 bases, J lost 3 bases, and 13 bases stayed unmatched. The DNA of the CDR3 is TGCAGTGCATCCCCGAGGGCGGGAGGATTCTACAATGAGCAGTTCTTC. This encodes CSASPRAGGFYNEQFF.

V gene TRBV20-1 combines with J gene TRBJ1-1, with no clear D. There are 14 residues in the CDR3. Trimming took off 4 bases at V and 3 bases at J, with 15 bases between the two ends. Germline values: CDR1 DFQATT, CDR2 SNEGSKA (reference sequence). CDR3 residues: CSANPLGWDTEAFF. The CDR3 DNA sequence: TGCAGTGCTAATCCCCTGGGGTGGGACACTGAAGCTTTCTTT.

This clonotype was counted many times. The gene calls are TRBV19 and TRBJ1-1; tentatively, D is TRBD1 (5 bases). The germline CDR1 and CDR2 sequences are LNHDA and SQIVND (reference sequence). The V and J ends lost 5 bases and 5 bases respectively, with 18 bases between them. The CDR3 sequence is 15 residues long. The CDR3 reads CASSGRRGVGTEAFF. CDR3 nucleotides: TGTGCCAGTAGTGGCCGGAGGGGAGTAGGTACTGAAGCTTTCTTT.

Many counts were recorded for this clonotype. The chain carries TRBV29-1 and TRBJ2-7; a possible D gene is TRBD2 (6 bases). Trimming took 5 bases from V and 6 from J, leaving 17 bases between them. Germline CDR1 is SQVTM and CDR2 is ANQGSEA. The CDR3 is 13 residues long. CDR3 amino acids: CSVRPGSTGEQYF. The CDR3 DNA is TGCAGCGTTCGCCCCGGGAGCACCGGCGAGCAGTACTTC.